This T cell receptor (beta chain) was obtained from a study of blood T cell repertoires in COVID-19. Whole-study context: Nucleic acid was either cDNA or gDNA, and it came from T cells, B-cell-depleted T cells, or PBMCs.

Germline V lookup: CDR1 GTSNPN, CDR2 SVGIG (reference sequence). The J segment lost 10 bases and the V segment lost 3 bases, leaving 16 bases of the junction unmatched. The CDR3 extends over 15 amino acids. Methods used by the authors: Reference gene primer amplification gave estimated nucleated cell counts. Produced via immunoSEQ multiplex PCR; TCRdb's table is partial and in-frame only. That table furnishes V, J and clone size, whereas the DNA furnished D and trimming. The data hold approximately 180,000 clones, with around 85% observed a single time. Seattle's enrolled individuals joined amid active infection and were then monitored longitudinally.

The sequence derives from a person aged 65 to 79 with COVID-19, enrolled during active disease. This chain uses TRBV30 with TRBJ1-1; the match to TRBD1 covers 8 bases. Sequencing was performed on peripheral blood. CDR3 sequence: CAWSTPGQVTLGAFF. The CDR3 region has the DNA TGTGCCTGGAGCACACCGGGACAGGTTACACTAGGAGCTTTCTTT.